This TCR beta chain was obtained from a study of T cell repertoires in cytomegalovirus infection. Study at large: Epitope selection comprised recently identified HLA-C-restricted CMV epitopes and well-studied HLA-B-restricted CMV epitopes. Overall study findings and caveats: Clonotype analysis showed dominance of the ex vivo response by HLA-C-restricted CMV-specific TCR beta clonotypes. Identification of carriers of CMV plus the relevant HLA was achieved through cumulative public TCR beta family frequency.

There are a few counts of this clonotype. The antigen is unknown. The CDR3 covers 15 residues. Germline lookup yields CDR1 MNHEY and CDR2 SMNVEV (reference sequence). Trimming took off 4 bases at V and 0 bases at J, with 11 bases between the two ends. In TCRdb, the reads were re-called with MiXCR into one record per CDR3 protein. The repertoire consists of approximately 280,000 distinct CDR3 sequences, with 20% to 25% occurring once and the leading ten covering roughly 20%. Sequencing used cultured PBMCs, obtained from culture after CMV antigen stimulation. The clonotype originates from a human donor in good health (CMV status not recorded). Some clones in this sample may be carry-over from other donors' samples. The rearrangement links TRBV27 to TRBJ2-3, with D hard to call. CDR3 amino acids: CASSSQSLSTDTQYF. CDR3 bases: TGTGCCAGCAGTTCCCAGAGTCTTAGCACAGATACGCAGTATTTT.